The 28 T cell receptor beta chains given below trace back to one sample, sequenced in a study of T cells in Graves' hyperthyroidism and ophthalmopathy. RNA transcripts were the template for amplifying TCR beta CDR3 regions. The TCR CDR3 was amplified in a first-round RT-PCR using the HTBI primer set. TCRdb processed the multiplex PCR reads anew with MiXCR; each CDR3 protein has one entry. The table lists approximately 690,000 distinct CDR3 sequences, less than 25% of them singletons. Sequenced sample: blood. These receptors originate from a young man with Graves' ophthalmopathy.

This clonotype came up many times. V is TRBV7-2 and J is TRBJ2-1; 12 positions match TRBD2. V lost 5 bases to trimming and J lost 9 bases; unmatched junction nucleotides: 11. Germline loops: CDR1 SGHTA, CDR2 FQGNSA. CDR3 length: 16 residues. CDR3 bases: TGTGCCAGCAGCCTCGGACTAGCGGGAACCCCCGTTGAGCAGTTCTTC. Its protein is CASSLGLAGTPVEQFF.

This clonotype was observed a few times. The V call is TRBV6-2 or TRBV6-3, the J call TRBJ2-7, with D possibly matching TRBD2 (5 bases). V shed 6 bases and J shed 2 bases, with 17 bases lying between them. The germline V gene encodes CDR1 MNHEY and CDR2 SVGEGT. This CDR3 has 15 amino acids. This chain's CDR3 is CASRRGLTVTYEQYF. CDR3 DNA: TGTGCCAGCAGACGCGGACTTACCGTAACCTACGAGCAGTACTTC.

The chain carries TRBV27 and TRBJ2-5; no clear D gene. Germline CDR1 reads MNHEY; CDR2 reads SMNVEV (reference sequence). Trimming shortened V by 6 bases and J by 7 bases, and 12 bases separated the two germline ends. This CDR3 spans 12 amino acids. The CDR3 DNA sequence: TGTGCCAGCAGAAGGGCAGACGGGACCCAGTACTTC. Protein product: CASRRADGTQYF.

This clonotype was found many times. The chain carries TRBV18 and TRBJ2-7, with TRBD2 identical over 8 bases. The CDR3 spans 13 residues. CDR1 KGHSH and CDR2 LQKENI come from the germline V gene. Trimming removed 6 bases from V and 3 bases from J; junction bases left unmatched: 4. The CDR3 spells CASSAGTSYEQYF. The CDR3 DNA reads TGTGCCAGCTCGGCCGGGACTAGCTACGAGCAGTACTTC.

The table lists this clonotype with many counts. This chain's CDR3 is CASKVEGVSTGELFF. For the CDR3, the DNA is TGTGCCAGCAAGGTCGAGGGCGTGAGCACCGGGGAGCTGTTTTTT. This chain joins TRBV2 and TRBJ2-2; D is possibly TRBD2 (5 bases). Germline-derived CDR1 and CDR2 are SNHLY and FYNNEI. CDR3 size: 15 residues. Trimming removed 7 bases from V and 4 bases from J, with 16 bases in between.

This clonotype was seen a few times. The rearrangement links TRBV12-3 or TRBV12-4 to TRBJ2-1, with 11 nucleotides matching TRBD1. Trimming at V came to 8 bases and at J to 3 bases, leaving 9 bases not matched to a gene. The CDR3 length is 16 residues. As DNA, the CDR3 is TGTGCCAGCCGATCTCAGGGACAGGGGGGCTACAATGAGCAGTTCTTC. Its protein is CASRSQGQGGYNEQFF.

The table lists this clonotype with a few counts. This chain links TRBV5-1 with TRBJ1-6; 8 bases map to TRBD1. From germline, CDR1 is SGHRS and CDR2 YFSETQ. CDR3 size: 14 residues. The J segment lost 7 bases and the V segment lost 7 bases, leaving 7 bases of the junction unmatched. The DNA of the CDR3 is TGCGCCAGCCGTCCGGGACAGGAAAATTCACCCCTCCACTTT. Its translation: CASRPGQENSPLHF. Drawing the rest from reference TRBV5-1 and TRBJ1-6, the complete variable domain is KAGVTQTPRYLIKTRGQQVTLSCSPISGHRSVSWYQQTPGQGLQFLFEYFSETQRNKGNFPGRFSGRQFSNSRSEMNVSTLELGDSALYLCASRPGQENSPLHFGNGTRLTVT.

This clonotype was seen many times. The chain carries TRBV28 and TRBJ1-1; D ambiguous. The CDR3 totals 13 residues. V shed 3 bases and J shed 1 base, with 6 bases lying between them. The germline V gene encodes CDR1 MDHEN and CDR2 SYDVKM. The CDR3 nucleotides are TGTGCCAGCAGTTTGAACAGGAACACTGAAGCTTTCTTT. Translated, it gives CASSLNRNTEAFF.

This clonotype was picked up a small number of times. The CDR3: CASSALPGQMNTEAFF. The CDR3 DNA reads as TGTGCCAGTAGTGCACTTCCGGGACAGATGAACACTGAAGCTTTCTTT. V and J are TRBV19 and TRBJ1-1; 7 bases are a match to TRBD1. Trimming at V came to 5 bases and at J to 0 bases, leaving 9 bases not matched to a gene. CDR1 and CDR2 from the germline V gene are LNHDA and SQIVND (reference sequence). The CDR3 contains 16 residues.

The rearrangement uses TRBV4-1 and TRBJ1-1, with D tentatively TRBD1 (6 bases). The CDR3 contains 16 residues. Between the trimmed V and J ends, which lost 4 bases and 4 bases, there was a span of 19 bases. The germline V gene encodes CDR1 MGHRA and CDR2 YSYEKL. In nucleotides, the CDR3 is TGCGCCAGCAGCCTACCTAGGGGCCGGGGGGCCACTGAAGCTTTCTTT. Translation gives CASSLPRGRGATEAFF.

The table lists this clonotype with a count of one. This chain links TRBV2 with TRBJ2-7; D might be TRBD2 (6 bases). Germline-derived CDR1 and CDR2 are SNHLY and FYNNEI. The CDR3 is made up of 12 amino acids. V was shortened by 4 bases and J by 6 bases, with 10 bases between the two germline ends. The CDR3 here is CASSGDSLEQYF. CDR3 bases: TGTGCCAGCAGTGGGGACTCCCTCGAGCAGTACTTC.

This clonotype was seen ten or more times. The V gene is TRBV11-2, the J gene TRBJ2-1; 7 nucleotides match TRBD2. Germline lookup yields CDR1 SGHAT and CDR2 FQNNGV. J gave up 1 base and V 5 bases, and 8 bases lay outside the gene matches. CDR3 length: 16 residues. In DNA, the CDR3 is TGTGCCAGCAGCCCGAGCGGGGCGATATCCTACAATGAGCAGTTCTTC. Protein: CASSPSGAISYNEQFF.

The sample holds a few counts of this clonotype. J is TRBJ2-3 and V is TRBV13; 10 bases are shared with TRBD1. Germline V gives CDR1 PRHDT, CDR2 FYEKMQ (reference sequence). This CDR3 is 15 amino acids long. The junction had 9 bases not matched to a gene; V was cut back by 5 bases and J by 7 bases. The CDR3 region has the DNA TGTGCCAGCAGCATAGACAGGGGGCTAACGAATACGCAGTATTTT. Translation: CASSIDRGLTNTQYF.

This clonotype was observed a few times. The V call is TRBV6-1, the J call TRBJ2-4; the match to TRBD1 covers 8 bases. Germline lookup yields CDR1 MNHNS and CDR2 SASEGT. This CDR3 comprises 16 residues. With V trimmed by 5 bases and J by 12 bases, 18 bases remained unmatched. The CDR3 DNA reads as TGTGCCAGCAGTCAATTTGGACAGGGAGAAGGGCCAGCTCAGTACTTC. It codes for CASSQFGQGEGPAQYF.

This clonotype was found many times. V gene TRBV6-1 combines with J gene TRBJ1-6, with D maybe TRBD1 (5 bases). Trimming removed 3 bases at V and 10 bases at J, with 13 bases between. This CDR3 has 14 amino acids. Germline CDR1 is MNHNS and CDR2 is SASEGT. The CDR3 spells CASSEGRWESPLHF. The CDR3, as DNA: TGTGCCAGCAGTGAGGGACGATGGGAGTCACCCCTCCACTTT.

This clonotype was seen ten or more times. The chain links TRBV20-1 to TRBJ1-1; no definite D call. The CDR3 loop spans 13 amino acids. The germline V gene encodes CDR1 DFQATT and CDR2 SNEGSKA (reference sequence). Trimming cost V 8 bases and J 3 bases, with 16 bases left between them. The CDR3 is CSSFAGQHTEAFF. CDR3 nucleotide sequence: TGCAGTTCCTTTGCTGGGCAGCACACTGAAGCTTTCTTT.

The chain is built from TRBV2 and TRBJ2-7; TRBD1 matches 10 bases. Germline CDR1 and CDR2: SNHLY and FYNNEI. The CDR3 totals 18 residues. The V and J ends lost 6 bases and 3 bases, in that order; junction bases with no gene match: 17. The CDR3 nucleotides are TGTGCCAGCAGCCATCAAATAAAGGGACAGGGGCCTCTCTACGAGCAGTACTTC. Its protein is CASSHQIKGQGPLYEQYF.

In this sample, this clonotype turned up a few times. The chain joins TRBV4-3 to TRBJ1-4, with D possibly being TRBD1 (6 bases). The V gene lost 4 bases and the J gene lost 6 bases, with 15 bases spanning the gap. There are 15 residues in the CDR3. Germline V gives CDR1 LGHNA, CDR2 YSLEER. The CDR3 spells CASSLRRGVDEKLFF. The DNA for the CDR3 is TGCGCCAGCAGCCTACGCAGGGGAGTGGATGAAAAACTGTTTTTT.

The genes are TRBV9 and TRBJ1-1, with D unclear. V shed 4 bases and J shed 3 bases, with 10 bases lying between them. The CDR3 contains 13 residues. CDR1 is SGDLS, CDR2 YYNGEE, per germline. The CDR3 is CASSPRPHTEAFF. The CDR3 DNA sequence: TGTGCCAGCAGCCCACGACCCCACACTGAAGCTTTCTTT.

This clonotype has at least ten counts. CDR3 region: CAWSTGVPHGYTF. In DNA, the CDR3 is TGTGCCTGGAGCACAGGGGTGCCCCATGGCTACACCTTC. This sequence joins TRBV30 and TRBJ1-2; 7 bases agree with TRBD1. V shed 3 bases, J shed 6 bases, and the junction held 7 bases outside the gene matches. Germline values: CDR1 GTSNPN, CDR2 SVGIG (reference sequence). CDR3 length: 13 residues.

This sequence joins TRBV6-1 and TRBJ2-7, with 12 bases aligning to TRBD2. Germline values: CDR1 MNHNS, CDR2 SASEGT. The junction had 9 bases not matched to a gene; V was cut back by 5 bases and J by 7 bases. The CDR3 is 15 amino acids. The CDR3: CASSPPTSGRGEQYF. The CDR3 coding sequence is TGTGCCAGCAGTCCCCCGACTAGCGGGAGAGGTGAGCAGTACTTC.

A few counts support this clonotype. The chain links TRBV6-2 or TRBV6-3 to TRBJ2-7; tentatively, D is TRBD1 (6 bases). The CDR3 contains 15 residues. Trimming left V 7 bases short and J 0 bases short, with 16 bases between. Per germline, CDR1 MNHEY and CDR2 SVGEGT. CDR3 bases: TGTGCCAGCACCCCCGGGACAACGAACTCCTACGAGCAGTACTTC. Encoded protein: CASTPGTTNSYEQYF.

The CDR3 protein is CASSQVTRTGAHDTQYF. Written as DNA, the CDR3 is TGTGCCAGCAGCCAGGTGACTAGAACGGGAGCGCATGATACGCAGTATTTT. This chain uses TRBV4-2 with TRBJ2-3, with TRBD2 as a possible D gene (6 bases). Germline V gene data show CDR1 as LGHNA and CDR2 as YNFKEQ. The CDR3 is 17 amino acids. V shed 3 bases and J shed 6 bases, with 22 bases lying between them.

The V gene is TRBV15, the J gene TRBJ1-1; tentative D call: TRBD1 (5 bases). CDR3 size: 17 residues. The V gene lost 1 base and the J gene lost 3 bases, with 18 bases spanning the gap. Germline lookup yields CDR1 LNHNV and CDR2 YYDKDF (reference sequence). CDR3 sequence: CATSRVGGEYWDTEAFF. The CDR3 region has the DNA TGTGCCACCAGCAGAGTGGGGGGTGAGTATTGGGACACTGAAGCTTTCTTT.

CDR3 loop: CASSADTRRSQYF. The DNA for the CDR3 is TGTGCCAGCAGTGCCGACACAAGAAGGTCGCAGTACTTC. The chain uses TRBV6-1 and TRBJ2-7, with D unresolved. Germline V CDR1 and CDR2: MNHNS, SASEGT. The V gene lost 4 bases and the J gene lost 9 bases, with 16 bases spanning the gap. The CDR3 extends over 13 amino acids.

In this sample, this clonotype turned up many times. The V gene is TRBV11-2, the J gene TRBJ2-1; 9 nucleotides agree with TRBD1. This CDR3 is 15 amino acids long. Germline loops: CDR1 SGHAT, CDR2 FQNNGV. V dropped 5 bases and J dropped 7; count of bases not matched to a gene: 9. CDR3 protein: CASSDRGTGSNEQFF. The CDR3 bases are TGTGCCAGCAGCGACCGGGGGACAGGGAGTAATGAGCAGTTCTTC.

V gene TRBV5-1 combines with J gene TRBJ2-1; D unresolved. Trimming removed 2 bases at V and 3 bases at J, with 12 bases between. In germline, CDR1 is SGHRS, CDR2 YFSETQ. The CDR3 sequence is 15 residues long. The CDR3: CASSLVSVDYNEQFF. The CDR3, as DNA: TGCGCCAGCAGCTTAGTATCAGTAGACTACAATGAGCAGTTCTTC.

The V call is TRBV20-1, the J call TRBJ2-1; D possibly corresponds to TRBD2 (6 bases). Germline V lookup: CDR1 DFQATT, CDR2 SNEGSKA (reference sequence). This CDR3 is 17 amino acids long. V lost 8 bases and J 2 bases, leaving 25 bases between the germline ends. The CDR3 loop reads CSPTLPGLAITYNEQFF. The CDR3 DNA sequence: TGCAGTCCTACACTTCCCGGGCTAGCGATCACCTACAATGAGCAGTTCTTC.